This TCR beta chain originates from a study of PD-1 blockade in classical Hodgkin lymphoma (dated by TCRdb to the early 2020s). Notes on the research overall: Nivolumab dosing was 3 mg/kg intravenously every 2 weeks, continuing until either disease progression or unacceptable toxicity. To define a peripheral blood immune signature of response to PD-1 blockade in classical Hodgkin lymphoma, the study combined TCR beta sequencing with CyTOF.

Genomic DNA was isolated using the Qiagen DNeasy kit from unsorted PBMCs as well as from negatively selected CD4+ and CD8+ fractions. TCR beta CDR3 regions were subjected to amplification by immunoSEQ multiplex PCR with primers that anneal to V and J segments. A synthetic immune receptor repertoire was used to minimize amplification bias, and any remaining bias was removed computationally after sequencing. The authors' analysis ran thus. Repertoire diversity was quantified as the Shannon entropy index using custom Python scripts. Unsorted, CD4+ and CD8+ repertoires were analyzed separately, except in combined analyses where CD4+ and CD8+ sequences were merged in silico. Clonal expansion was defined as a frequency increase of at least 2-fold after treatment compared with C1D1, and clones undetected at baseline were assigned a pseudocount of 0.5. Clones with 0 or 1 copy at C1D1 were classified as singleton clones, and clones with 2 or more copies were classified as non-singleton clones. By matching protein sequences in sorted samples from the same patient, clones expanded in unsorted samples were annotated as CD4+, CD8+ or unknown. Diversity changes from C1D1 to C4D1 were tested in paired samples using Wilcoxon tests. TCRdb carries this immuneACCESS record with in-frame sequences only. Its versions omit some clonotypes, under half of them owing to an unresolved V gene in the studies checked, with the rest unexplained. V, J and clone size are taken as reported in that table, and D and trimming were inferred from the DNA itself. The sample profile shows 8,000 to 10,000 clones; about 75% of them were found once. The top ten clonotypes cover about 4.5% of the sample.

The research as a whole found: Trial patients with a complete response had baseline diversity similar to that of newly diagnosed patients, while partial responders and progressors had significantly lower diversity. Newly diagnosed patients were reported to have lower baseline TCR diversity than healthy donors, and relapsed/refractory patients were reported to have lower baseline TCR diversity still. Only a single clinical trial cohort was studied, and what caused the repertoire differences, possibly disease activity or prior therapy, remained undefined. A significant rise by C4D1 was seen in CD4+ but not CD8+ TCR diversity (p=0.0027 vs p=0.16), with the rise being most apparent in complete responders (p=0.02). Lower diversity was observed in patients in whom nivolumab was started less than 1 year after ASCT, and these patients were excluded from later analyses so that confounding by immune reconstitution would be avoided.

Trimming takes 7 bases from V and 7 bases from J, and the germline ends sit 14 bases apart. The germline V gene specifies MDHEN as CDR1 and SYDVKM as CDR2. Spanning cysteine to phenylalanine, the CDR3 consists of 13 amino acids. CDR3 DNA is the only sequence kept; it has 39 bases, read in frame from the first base. As regards this clone: Its antigen is not yet known. Base qualities were left out, and no much larger clone turns up one base away.

What the time point label conveys for this sample: cycle 4 day 1 (C4D1), after less than seven weeks of nivolumab. Every trial patient had relapsed after autologous stem cell transplantation, and cohorts A, B and C differed in prior brentuximab vedotin exposure. Using a Miltenyi CD4+ T cell isolation kit, CD4+ T cells were purified from thawed PBMCs through magnetic negative selection. The trial cohort was composed of roughly 60 patients with relapsed/refractory classical Hodgkin lymphoma, for whom complete response, partial response or progressive disease was recorded as best overall response. Trial patients were treated with single-agent nivolumab in the multi-cohort phase II CheckMate 205 trial. An independent review committee assessed best overall response using the 2007 International Working Group response criteria. Trial PBMCs were obtained immediately prior to nivolumab initiation (C1D1) and on therapy at cycle 2 day 1 and cycle 4 day 1. Peripheral blood was collected in 8 mL Vacutainer Cell Preparation Tubes, from which PBMCs were isolated by centrifugation and then cryopreserved. Purified CD4+ and CD8+ fractions were prepared only for cases in which an additional PBMC sample was available. Magnetically labelled cells were removed on LS columns in a quadroMACS separator, and the flow-through was retained as the purified fraction.

The TCR was taken from a human donor with classical Hodgkin lymphoma. The sample consisted of CD4+ T cells from blood, taken before the fourth cycle of nivolumab. The rearrangement combines TRBV28 with TRBJ2-4; the D gene assignment is ambiguous. The CDR3 protein sequence reads: CASTTSPLNIQYF. The DNA sequence is given as TGTGCCAGCACAACGAGTCCCCTCAACATTCAGTACTTC. The full variable domain, completed from the reference TRBV28 and TRBJ2-4 proteins outside the CDR3, reads DVKVTQSSRYLVKRTGEKVFLECVQDMDHENMFWYRQDPGLGLRLIYFSYDVKMKEKGDIPEGYSVSREKKERFSLILESASTNQTSMYLCASTTSPLNIQYFGAGTRLSVL.